These T cell receptor beta chains were read from a single sample in a study of blood T cells in healthy people across ages. TCRdb re-called the 5' RACE reads through MiXCR, storing one row per CDR3 protein. The repertoire has about 640,000 distinct CDR3 sequences, 35% to 50% of them found once; the top ten carry approximately 29%. The sequenced sample was blood. Every receptor here comes from a man older than 75 in good health. The CDR3 runs from the conserved cysteine through the conserved F or W. The D gene is left open where the match is weak. Size is stated for part of the rows, as once, few or many counts, or as a class when the clone is expanded.

few	TRBV5-5	TRBJ2-5	NA	CASSLGAHEETQYF	TGTGCCAGCAGCCTCGGGGCCCACGAAGAGACCCAGTACTTC
NA	TRBV28	TRBJ1-3	NA	CASTGGGATSGNTIYF	TGTGCCAGCACCGGCGGGGGCGCGACTTCCGGAAACACCATATATTTT
NA	TRBV7-2	TRBJ2-5	TRBD1	CASSRDRGRLETQYF	TGTGCCAGCAGTCGGGACAGGGGGCGTCTAGAGACCCAGTACTTC
NA	TRBV20-1	TRBJ2-2	NA	CSAREGSRNTGELFF	TGCAGTGCTAGAGAAGGTTCCCGGAACACCGGGGAGCTGTTTTTT
NA	TRBV30	TRBJ2-7	NA	CAWNVGAVEQYF	TGTGCCTGGAATGTAGGCGCGGTCGAGCAGTACTTC
NA	TRBV10-3	TRBJ2-1	NA	CAISAKQEQETQFF	TGTGCCATCAGTGCGAAGCAGGAGCAAGAGACCCAGTTCTTC
few	TRBV27	TRBJ2-5	TRBD1	CASSLNPTGAQETQYF	TGTGCCAGCAGTTTAAACCCCACAGGGGCCCAAGAGACCCAGTACTTC
few	TRBV7-2	TRBJ1-4	NA	CASSLGGVREKLFF	TGTGCCAGCAGCTTAGGAGGGGTACGGGAAAAACTGTTTTTT
NA	TRBV4-1	TRBJ2-5	NA	CASSQTSEQGLETQYF	TGCGCCAGCAGCCAAACCTCCGAGCAGGGGTTGGAGACCCAGTACTTC
few	TRBV5-8	TRBJ2-7	TRBD2	CASSLFSPFGRHEQYF	TGTGCCAGCAGCTTGTTCTCGCCCTTCGGGAGGCACGAGCAGTACTTC
NA	TRBV21-1	TRBJ2-7	NA	CASSKEGEQYF	TGTGCCAGCAGCAAAGAAGGCGAGCAGTACTTC
few	TRBV30	TRBJ1-6	NA	CAWSRERNSPLHF	TGTGCCTGGAGTCGGGAGAGGAATTCACCCCTCCACTTT
NA	TRBV9	TRBJ1-1	TRBD1	CASSGQGRNAEAFF	TGTGCCAGCAGCGGACAGGGTCGGAACGCTGAAGCTTTCTTT
few	TRBV27	TRBJ1-2	TRBD1	CASRASGGYGYTF	TGTGCCAGCAGGGCCTCAGGGGGCTATGGCTACACCTTC
NA	TRBV7-6	TRBJ1-2	TRBD1	CASSQNRGGDYGYTF	TGTGCCAGCAGTCAAAACAGGGGAGGAGACTATGGCTACACCTTC
few	TRBV13	TRBJ2-3	NA	CASSFRGVPSTDTQYF	TGTGCCAGCAGCTTCCGCGGGGTCCCTAGCACAGATACGCAGTATTTT
NA	TRBV4-3	TRBJ2-7	NA	CASSQARQGGYEQYF	TGCGCCAGCAGCCAAGCTCGGCAGGGAGGCTACGAGCAGTACTTC
NA	TRBV9	TRBJ2-3	TRBD2	CASSDGTSGRLSTDTQYF	TGTGCCAGCAGCGATGGGACTAGCGGGAGACTGAGCACAGATACGCAGTATTTT
NA	TRBV2	TRBJ2-1	NA	CAGGPMGYNEQFF	TGTGCCGGGGGACCTATGGGGTACAATGAGCAGTTCTTC
many	TRBV20-1	TRBJ1-1	NA	CSAREGNTLNTEAFF	TGCAGTGCTAGAGAGGGGAACACACTGAACACTGAAGCTTTCTTT
many	TRBV29-1	TRBJ2-5	TRBD2	CSIKRGGPETQYF	TGCAGCATCAAGCGGGGGGGCCCAGAGACCCAGTACTTC
NA	TRBV6-2/TRBV6-3	TRBJ1-5	NA	CASRLGGNQPQHF	TGTGCCAGCAGGTTGGGGGGAAATCAGCCCCAGCATTTT
NA	TRBV4-1	TRBJ1-4	TRBD1	CASSHDDRANEKLFF	TGCGCCAGCAGCCATGACGACAGGGCTAATGAAAAACTGTTTTTT
many	TRBV7-2	TRBJ2-4	NA	CASSLERSGIQYF	TGTGCCAGCAGCTTAGAGAGGTCGGGCATTCAGTACTTC
NA	TRBV12-3/TRBV12-4	TRBJ2-4	TRBD1	CASSPLEGAVDIQYF	TGTGCCAGCAGTCCTCTAGAGGGGGCTGTCGACATTCAGTACTTC
NA	TRBV4-3	TRBJ2-1	NA	CASSQEGQVPPSLSEQFF	TGCGCCAGCAGCCAAGAAGGTCAGGTACCCCCCTCTTTGAGTGAGCAGTTCTTC
NA	TRBV12-3/TRBV12-4	TRBJ2-3	NA	CASSSWGRTDTQYF	TGTGCCAGCAGTTCGTGGGGGCGCACAGATACGCAGTATTTT